The next 16 T cell receptor beta chains were all read from a single sample in a study of T cell responses to AZD1222 COVID-19 vaccine. Here immunoSEQ multiplex PCR was the method, and the copy in TCRdb shows in-frame clones only, minus some. The sample contains under 200,000 clones, 87% of which appear only once. The sequencing here drew on peripheral blood, taken 28 days after the second AZD1222 dose. The receptors originated from an adult who received the AZD1222 COVID-19 vaccine.

The gene calls are TRBV12-3 or TRBV12-4 and TRBJ2-7, with D unclear. This CDR3 has 13 residues. Trimming removed 4 bases from V and 2 bases from J, with 9 bases in between. The CDR3 region has the DNA TGTGCCAGCAGTTCTACAGAACCCTACGAGCAGTACTTC. Encoded protein: CASSSTEPYEQYF.

The chain carries TRBV7-9 and TRBJ1-5; 7 bases match TRBD1. Per the germline V gene, CDR1 is SEHNR and CDR2 is FQNEAQ (reference sequence). V trimming: 4 bases; J trimming: 4 bases; junction bases outside the gene matches: 7. This CDR3 contains 15 residues. The CDR3 spells CASSSDRWGNQPQHF. CDR3 DNA sequence: TGTGCCAGCAGCTCGGACAGGTGGGGGAATCAGCCCCAGCATTTT. The full variable domain, in which reference TRBV7-9 and TRBJ1-5 provide the parts outside the CDR3, is DTGVSQNPRHKITKRGQNVTFRCDPISEHNRLYWYRQTLGQGPEFLTYFQNEAQLEKSRLLSDRFSAERPKGSFSTLEIQRTEQGDSAMYLCASSSDRWGNQPQHFGDGTRLSIL.

V gene TRBV7-9 combines with J gene TRBJ2-1; 9 bases agree with TRBD2. The ends lost 3 bases at V and 2 bases at J; junction bases unmatched: 2. The CDR3 covers 15 residues. Germline lookup yields CDR1 SEHNR and CDR2 FQNEAQ (reference sequence). The CDR3 reads CASSFQRGAYNEQFF. CDR3 nucleotide sequence: TGTGCCAGCAGCTTCCAGCGGGGGGCCTACAATGAGCAGTTCTTC.

V is TRBV4-1 and J is TRBJ2-7; 9 bases agree with TRBD1. Germline V gene lookup returns CDR1 MGHRA and CDR2 YSYEKL. V was clipped by 0 bases and J by 9 bases; unmatched bases: 15. CDR3 length: 17 amino acids. CDR3 loop: CASSQEGFGTGPFGQYF. The CDR3 DNA is TGCGCCAGCAGCCAAGAGGGGTTTGGGACAGGGCCGTTTGGGCAGTACTTC.

Only a few counts were recorded for this clone. The chain is built from TRBV4-3 and TRBJ1-4; D is perhaps TRBD1 (6 bases). The CDR3 length is 14 residues. V shed 4 bases and J shed 3 bases, with 9 bases lying between them. CDR1 is LGHNA and CDR2 is YSLEER in the germline V gene. CDR3 DNA sequence: TGCGCCAGCAGCCGGGACATACCTAATGAAAAACTGTTTTTT. It yields the protein CASSRDIPNEKLFF.

V gene TRBV5-1 combines with J gene TRBJ2-3; D not resolved. Trimming took off 0 bases at V and 3 bases at J, with 8 bases between the two ends. Germline CDR1 SGHRS, CDR2 YFSETQ. This CDR3 has 14 amino acids. The CDR3 region has the DNA TGCGCCAGCAGCTTGGGGTACGGTACAGATACGCAGTATTTT. This sequence encodes CASSLGYGTDTQYF.

V and J are TRBV28 and TRBJ2-4; no reliable D call. This CDR3 has 12 residues. From germline, CDR1 is MDHEN and CDR2 SYDVKM. V was trimmed by 8 bases and J by 0 bases, leaving 5 bases between them. The DNA for the CDR3 is TGTGCCAGCTCCCGAGCCAAAAACATTCAGTACTTC. It codes for CASSRAKNIQYF.

This clone was detected only once. The gene calls are TRBV7-9 and TRBJ1-2; 8 nucleotides match TRBD1. V gave up 6 bases and J gave up 6 bases; unmatched junction bases: 6. Germline CDR1 and CDR2: SEHNR and FQNEAQ (reference sequence). The CDR3 extends over 13 amino acids. The CDR3, as DNA: TGTGCCAGCAGACCGGACAGGGTAGATGGCTACACCTTC. Amino acids: CASRPDRVDGYTF.

The chain is built from TRBV7-2 and TRBJ1-2; 8 bases line up with TRBD1. The CDR3 runs to 15 residues. CDR1 is SGHTA, CDR2 FQGNSA, per germline. The V and J ends lost 5 bases and 4 bases, in that order; junction bases with no gene match: 9. DNA for the CDR3: TGTGCCAGCAGCATAAGTCCCGGGACAGGCTATGGCTACACCTTC. It specifies CASSISPGTGYGYTF.

CDR3 protein: CASSFLRSNQPQHF. The CDR3 DNA sequence: TGTGCCAGCAGTTTTTTAAGGAGCAATCAGCCCCAGCATTTT. This rearrangement joins TRBV28 to TRBJ1-5; unclear D gene. The CDR3 extends over 14 amino acids. V lost 3 bases and J 1 base, leaving 7 bases between the germline ends. Germline V lookup: CDR1 MDHEN, CDR2 SYDVKM.

This clone was seen only once. CDR3 amino acids: CASSEVVGNTEAFF. CDR3 DNA: TGCGCCAGCAGCGAAGTAGTCGGGAACACTGAAGCTTTCTTT. The rearrangement uses TRBV5-1 and TRBJ1-1; D gene uncertain. CDR3 length: 14 residues. Germline V gives CDR1 SGHRS, CDR2 YFSETQ. The V end lost 4 bases, the J end lost 1 base, and 11 bases lay between the germline ends.

This rearrangement joins TRBV2 to TRBJ2-7; 9 bases agree with TRBD2. Germline V gene sequence: CDR1 SNHLY, CDR2 FYNNEI. This CDR3 is 14 amino acids long. V dropped 5 bases and J dropped 0; count of bases not matched to a gene: 2. CDR3 in DNA: TGTGCCAGCAGTAGCGGGGGGCCCTCCTACGAGCAGTACTTC. It encodes CASSSGGPSYEQYF. Full variable domain (rest looked up from reference TRBV2 and TRBJ2-7): EPEVTQTPSHQVTQMGQEVILRCVPISNHLYFYWYRQILGQKVEFLVSFYNNEISEKSEIFDDQFSVERPDGSNFTLKIRSTKLEDSAMYFCASSSGGPSYEQYFGPGTRLTVT.

The J gene is TRBJ1-1, the V gene TRBV27; maybe TRBD1 (5 bases). This CDR3 has 15 residues. Trimming removed 3 bases at V and 4 bases at J, with 15 bases between. Germline V gene data show CDR1 as MNHEY and CDR2 as SMNVEV (reference sequence). The CDR3 DNA sequence: TGTGCCAGCAGTTTTTCGGCGGGGGGGTTCACTGAAGCTTTCTTT. Its translation: CASSFSAGGFTEAFF.

A single count supports this clone. This sequence joins TRBV11-2 and TRBJ2-3; unclear D gene. The germline V and J ends were trimmed by 4 bases and 0 bases, with 14 bases remaining between them. The V gene's germline CDR1 is SGHAT and CDR2 FQNNGV. This CDR3 has 16 residues. The CDR3 here is CASSSKGKESTDTQYF. The CDR3, as DNA: TGTGCCAGCAGCTCCAAAGGTAAGGAGAGCACAGATACGCAGTATTTT.

This chain links TRBV3-1 (or the pseudogene TRBV3-2) with TRBJ1-1, with D possibly being TRBD1 (5 bases). CDR3 size: 15 residues. The germline V gene encodes CDR1 LGHDT and CDR2 YNNKEL (reference sequence). V lost 0 bases and J lost 7, with 15 bases in between. This CDR3 reads CASSQDLASGGEAFF. CDR3 nucleotides: TGTGCCAGCAGCCAAGATTTGGCCTCCGGGGGTGAAGCTTTCTTT.

The chain combines TRBV5-1 with TRBJ1-3, with D perhaps matching TRBD1 (6 bases). Germline V CDR1 and CDR2: SGHRS, YFSETQ. V shed 2 bases and J shed 0 bases, with 9 bases lying between them. The CDR3 runs 15 residues. The CDR3 DNA reads TGCGCCAGCAGCTTAGACAGGCCCTCTGGAAACACCATATATTTT. Protein sequence: CASSLDRPSGNTIYF.